Following are 11 T cell receptor beta chains from one sample sequenced in a study of TIL therapy for anti-PD-1-resistant metastatic lung cancer. Noted time point: pre-treatment sample, taken before nivolumab and TIL therapy. The immunoSEQ assay was v3. Sequencing was performed with immunoSEQ multiplex PCR; in TCRdb, only in-frame clones are kept and a portion is missing. The table shows some 50,000 clones, with less than 80% occurring only once. Specimen: blood, collected at baseline. The receptors come from a man in his 70s with non-small cell lung cancer.

In its sample, this clone was seen once. The chain couples TRBV5-1 to TRBJ2-1; 8 bases fit TRBD2. The CDR3 has 15 residues. The germline CDR1 and CDR2 sequences are SGHRS and YFSETQ. V shed 4 bases, J shed 6 bases, and the junction held 9 bases outside the gene matches. The CDR3 region has the DNA TGCGCCAGCAGCCCCGCGGGACTAGGGGGCAATGAGCAGTTCTTC. This encodes CASSPAGLGGNEQFF.

The V gene is TRBV11-2, the J gene TRBJ1-1; no reliable D call. The CDR3 sequence is 15 residues long. Trimming stripped 2 bases from V and 0 bases from J, with 10 bases between. In germline, CDR1 is SGHAT, CDR2 FQNNGV. The CDR3 protein is CASSLSSTLNTEAFF. In DNA, the CDR3 is TGTGCCAGCAGCTTATCGTCGACTCTGAACACTGAAGCTTTCTTT.

V usage is TRBV7-9 and J usage is TRBJ2-5, with D possibly called TRBD1 or TRBD2 (5 bases each). The CDR3 has 16 amino acids. The V gene lost 4 bases and the J gene lost 5 bases, with 20 bases spanning the gap. Germline lookup yields CDR1 SEHNR and CDR2 FQNEAQ (reference sequence). The CDR3 spells CASSWGRPPNGETQYF. CDR3 DNA: TGTGCCAGCAGCTGGGGGAGACCGCCGAACGGGGAGACCCAGTACTTC.

The J gene is TRBJ2-5, the V gene TRBV2; 12 bases are a match to TRBD2. The CDR3 totals 16 residues. CDR1 SNHLY and CDR2 FYNNEI come from the germline V gene. V shed 3 bases, J shed 5 bases, and the junction held 7 bases outside the gene matches. CDR3 in DNA: TGTGCCAGCAGTGATATAGCTAGCGGGAGGGGTGAGACCCAGTACTTC. Its protein product is CASSDIASGRGETQYF.

The chain uses TRBV6-1 and TRBJ2-7; possible D gene TRBD1, 5 bases. The V gene's germline CDR1 is MNHNS and CDR2 SASEGT. The V end was cut by 6 bases, the J end by 0 bases, with 12 bases between. There are 14 residues in the CDR3. This CDR3 is CASSLTDNSYEQYF. The CDR3 bases are TGTGCCAGCAGCTTGACAGATAACTCCTACGAGCAGTACTTC.

The rearrangement joins TRBV2 to TRBJ2-3; possibly TRBD2 for D (5 bases). The CDR3 contains 12 residues. V lost 7 bases and J lost 4, with 9 bases in between. The germline V gene encodes CDR1 SNHLY and CDR2 FYNNEI. CDR3 DNA: TGTGCCAGCACCGGGAAGCCAGATACGCAGTATTTT. It specifies CASTGKPDTQYF.

This clone was counted only a few times. This chain links TRBV7-2 with TRBJ1-6; D may be TRBD1 (6 bases). With 1 base removed from V and 12 bases from J, the gap between germline ends came to 10 bases. The CDR3 runs 13 residues. CDR1 SGHTA and CDR2 FQGNSA come from the germline V gene. In DNA, the CDR3 is TGTGCCAGCAGCTTAGACCTGGACAGACCCCTCCACTTT. Encoded protein: CASSLDLDRPLHF.

J is TRBJ2-7 and V is TRBV5-4, with D unresolved. V shed 4 bases and J shed 2 bases, with 13 bases lying between them. This CDR3 contains 14 residues. The germline CDR1 and CDR2 sequences are SGHNT and YYREEE (reference sequence). The CDR3 bases are TGTGCCAGCAGCACCAACAGAGAACCCTACGAGCAGTACTTC. It yields the protein CASSTNREPYEQYF.

The chain recombines TRBV5-1 with TRBJ1-1, with 9 bases that match TRBD1. This CDR3 comprises 14 residues. J lost 6 bases, V lost 1 base, and 4 bases had no gene match. Germline V gene data show CDR1 as SGHRS and CDR2 as YFSETQ. CDR3 DNA: TGCGCCAGCAGCTTGCGGACAGGGGAGGCTGAAGCTTTCTTT. Residues: CASSLRTGEAEAFF.

V gene TRBV11-1 combines with J gene TRBJ2-7, with D unclear. Trimming cost V 5 bases and J 2 bases, with 10 bases left between them. CDR3 size: 13 residues. Germline V lookup: CDR1 SGHAT, CDR2 FQDESV (reference sequence). CDR3 bases: TGTGCCAGCAGCCCTCGAGCACCCTACGAGCAGTACTTC. This sequence encodes CASSPRAPYEQYF.

This clone was seen more than once but under ten times. The V call is TRBV18, the J call TRBJ1-5, with a weak D call TRBD1 (5 bases). Trimming took 6 bases from V and 0 from J, leaving 12 bases between them. In germline, CDR1 is KGHSH, CDR2 LQKENI. The CDR3 spans 15 residues. CDR3 in amino acids: CASSTGQYSNQPQHF. In DNA, the CDR3 is TGTGCCAGCTCCACCGGACAATATAGCAATCAGCCCCAGCATTTT.